This record covers a single T cell receptor (beta chain). The antigen is undetermined. This record belongs to a study of T cell repertoires in cytomegalovirus infection. Looking at the study overall: Use of recently identified HLA-C-restricted and well-studied HLA-B-restricted CMV epitopes was part of the study. Indicated by public TCR beta signatures were CMV infection and matching HLA type. Overall study findings and caveats: What dominated the ex vivo response were HLA-C-restricted CMV-specific TCR beta clonotypes. CMV carriers with the relevant HLA were identified by cumulative public TCR beta family frequency.

CDR3 size: 13 residues. V was shortened by 3 bases and J by 3 bases, with 6 bases between the two germline ends. Germline CDR1 and CDR2: LGHDT and YNNKEL (reference sequence). TCRdb processed the reads anew with MiXCR; each CDR3 protein has one entry. The data show approximately 730,000 distinct CDR3 sequences, roughly 36% seen once. The sample here was cultured PBMCs, taken from culture after CMV antigen stimulation. V is TRBV3-1 and J is TRBJ1-5; D is unresolved. The TCR sequence derives from a human donor in good health (CMV status not recorded). Some clones in this sample may be carry-over from other donors' samples. The CDR3 here is CASSQGFNQPQHF. In DNA form, the CDR3 reads TGTGCCAGCAGCCAGGGATTCAATCAGCCCCAGCATTTT.